The 16 T cell receptor beta chains below were found in one sample sequenced in a study of blood T cell repertoires in COVID-19. Sequenced by immunoSEQ multiplex PCR; TCRdb stores in-frame clones only, minus some. Of some 150,000 clones listed, roughly nine tenths are singletons. Sequences were obtained from peripheral blood. Receptors originate from a woman in her 70s with acute or convalescent COVID-19.

The V and J genes are TRBV6-4 and TRBJ2-5; 8 bases agree with TRBD1. Germline values: CDR1 MRHNA, CDR2 SNTAGT. This CDR3 contains 15 residues. V trimming: 7 bases; J trimming: 0 bases; junction bases outside the gene matches: 7. The CDR3 DNA follows: TGTGCCAGCAAGAACAGGGGGACGTACCAAGAGACCCAGTACTTC. This sequence encodes CASKNRGTYQETQYF.

J is TRBJ1-2 and V is TRBV7-2, with D possibly TRBD1 on 6 matching bases. This CDR3 contains 16 residues. CDR1 and CDR2 (germline): SGHTA, FQGNSA. The germline V and J ends were trimmed by 5 bases and 2 bases, with 18 bases remaining between them. The CDR3 nucleotides are TGTGCCAGCAGCCCGGACAGTGGACACGGGAACTATGGCTACACCTTC. It codes for CASSPDSGHGNYGYTF. The full variable domain, in which reference TRBV7-2 and TRBJ1-2 provide the parts outside the CDR3, is GAGVSQSPSNKVTEKGKDVELRCDPISGHTALYWYRQSLGQGLEFLIYFQGNSAPDKSGLPSDRFSAERTGGSVSTLTIQRTQQEDSAVYLCASSPDSGHGNYGYTFGSGTRLTVV.

V gene TRBV5-4 combines with J gene TRBJ1-2; D unresolved. Trimming left V 0 bases short and J 0 bases short, with 12 bases between. The CDR3 length is 16 residues. Germline V gene data show CDR1 as SGHNT and CDR2 as YYREEE (reference sequence). CDR3 in amino acids: CASSLEAYRANYGYTF. CDR3 nucleotides: TGTGCCAGCAGCTTGGAGGCGTACAGAGCTAACTATGGCTACACCTTC. The entire variable domain, with the rest obtained from reference TRBV5-4 and TRBJ1-2, is as follows: ETGVTQSPTHLIKTRGQQVTLRCSSQSGHNTVSWYQQALGQGPQFIFQYYREEENGRGNFPPRFSGLQFPNYSSELNVNALELDDSALYLCASSLEAYRANYGYTFGSGTRLTVV.

The chain carries TRBV12-5 and TRBJ2-5, with 12 bases lining up with TRBD2. Looked up from germline, CDR1 is LGHNT and CDR2 is FRNRAP. The CDR3 totals 17 residues. V dropped 2 bases and J dropped 5; count of bases not matched to a gene: 9. The CDR3, as DNA: TGTGCTAGTGGTTTGCCCTTAGGTCTAGCGGGGGGGGAGACCCAGTACTTC. Translated, it gives CASGLPLGLAGGETQYF.

The chain has TRBV12-3 or TRBV12-4 and TRBJ1-2; perhaps TRBD1 as D (5 bases). The CDR3 has 13 amino acids. V shed 6 bases and J shed 2 bases, with 10 bases lying between them. CDR3 loop: CASSSTDNYGYTF. The CDR3 DNA sequence: TGTGCCAGCAGCTCGACAGACAACTATGGCTACACCTTC.

There are a few counts of this clone. V and J are TRBV3-1 (or the pseudogene TRBV3-2) and TRBJ1-3, with D possibly TRBD1 on 5 matching bases. This CDR3 comprises 14 residues. Germline V gives CDR1 LGHDT, CDR2 YNNKEL (reference sequence). V was shortened by 4 bases and J by 2 bases, with 9 bases between the two germline ends. The CDR3 loop is CASSPGGTGNTIYF. The CDR3 bases are TGTGCCAGCAGCCCCGGGGGAACTGGAAACACCATATATTTT.

The chain carries TRBV15 and TRBJ2-7, with D hard to call. V lost 0 bases and J 11 bases, leaving 17 bases between the germline ends. Looked up from germline, CDR1 is LNHNV and CDR2 is YYDKDF (reference sequence). The CDR3 has 14 residues. The CDR3 spells CATSRDRLNQREYF. The CDR3 bases are TGTGCCACCAGCAGAGACCGACTTAACCAGCGCGAGTACTTC.

This clone was seen just once. The chain joins TRBV6-5 to TRBJ1-1; D is ambiguous. Trimming shortened V by 0 bases and J by 8 bases, and 16 bases separated the two germline ends. Germline V CDR1 and CDR2: MNHEY, SVGAGI. CDR3 length equals 15 residues. The DNA for the CDR3 is TGTGCCAGCAGTTACTCCTCAGGTCTTGGGAGGGAAGCTTTCTTT. Amino acids: CASSYSSGLGREAFF.

CDR3 loop: CASSQDRTGVGGYTF. DNA for the CDR3: TGTGCCAGCAGCCAAGACCGGACAGGGGTAGGTGGCTACACCTTC. The chain links TRBV4-2 to TRBJ1-2; 9 bases match TRBD1. Germline V gives CDR1 LGHNA, CDR2 YNFKEQ. V trimming: 0 bases; J trimming: 7 bases; junction bases outside the gene matches: 6. The CDR3 runs 15 residues.

This clone was counted once. The chain is built from TRBV30 and TRBJ2-3; D uncertain. The CDR3 extends over 15 amino acids. Between the trimmed V and J ends, which lost 4 bases and 2 bases, there was a span of 16 bases. Germline lookup yields CDR1 GTSNPN and CDR2 SVGIG (reference sequence). The CDR3 protein is CAWTRSQLPTDTQYF. The CDR3 DNA sequence: TGTGCCTGGACCCGCTCCCAACTCCCCACAGATACGCAGTATTTT.

CDR3 loop: CASSQDRTSGGNNEQFF. The CDR3 nucleotides are TGCGCCAGCAGCCAAGATCGGACTAGCGGGGGGAACAATGAGCAGTTCTTC. This chain uses TRBV4-3 with TRBJ2-1; 14 positions agree with TRBD2. The CDR3 is 17 amino acids. V lost 0 bases to trimming and J lost 5 bases; unmatched junction nucleotides: 3. Germline assignment: CDR1 LGHNA and CDR2 YSLEER.

This clone was recorded only once. The V call is TRBV7-2, the J call TRBJ2-5, with 13 bases that match TRBD2. The J segment lost 5 bases and the V segment lost 0 bases, leaving 9 bases of the junction unmatched. The CDR3 has 18 residues. Germline V gene data show CDR1 as SGHTA and CDR2 as FQGNSA. The CDR3 sequence is CASSLAGRLAGGLETQYF. The CDR3 DNA reads TGTGCCAGCAGCTTAGCGGGGAGACTAGCGGGGGGCCTGGAGACCCAGTACTTC.

The gene calls are TRBV6-2 or TRBV6-3 and TRBJ1-2; 12 bases are a match to TRBD1. Trimming removed 1 base from V and 8 bases from J; junction bases left unmatched: 11. CDR1 is MNHEY, CDR2 SVGEGT, per germline. The CDR3 runs to 17 residues. As DNA, the CDR3 is TGTGCCAGCAGTTACTTAACCGGGACAGGGGGCTCGCGAGGCTACACCTTC. Amino acid sequence: CASSYLTGTGGSRGYTF.

The rearrangement joins TRBV27 to TRBJ1-6; D might be TRBD1 (6 bases). This CDR3 comprises 15 residues. The V end lost 1 base, the J end lost 9 bases, and 13 bases lay between the germline ends. CDR1 and CDR2 from the germline V gene are MNHEY and SMNVEV (reference sequence). The CDR3 nucleotides read TGTGCCAGCAGTTTATTCCCAGGGGAAGGTTCACCCCTCCACTTT. Translating gives CASSLFPGEGSPLHF.

This rearrangement joins TRBV7-9 to TRBJ1-4; weak D call: TRBD1 (5 bases). There are 15 residues in the CDR3. Trimming cost V 5 bases and J 2 bases, with 12 bases left between them. Germline-derived CDR1 and CDR2 are SEHNR and FQNEAQ (reference sequence). The CDR3 is CASSPGAGTNEKLFF. For the CDR3, the DNA is TGTGCCAGCAGCCCCGGGGCGGGGACTAATGAAAAACTGTTTTTT.

V usage is TRBV10-3 and J usage is TRBJ1-1, with D possibly matching TRBD1 (6 bases). The germline V gene has CDR1 ENHRY and CDR2 SYGVKD. Trimming pared 7 bases from V and 3 bases from J, leaving 12 bases between. The CDR3 runs to 13 residues. CDR3 nucleotides: TGTGCCATCAACAGGGACGGCTACACTGAAGCTTTCTTT. Its protein product is CAINRDGYTEAFF.